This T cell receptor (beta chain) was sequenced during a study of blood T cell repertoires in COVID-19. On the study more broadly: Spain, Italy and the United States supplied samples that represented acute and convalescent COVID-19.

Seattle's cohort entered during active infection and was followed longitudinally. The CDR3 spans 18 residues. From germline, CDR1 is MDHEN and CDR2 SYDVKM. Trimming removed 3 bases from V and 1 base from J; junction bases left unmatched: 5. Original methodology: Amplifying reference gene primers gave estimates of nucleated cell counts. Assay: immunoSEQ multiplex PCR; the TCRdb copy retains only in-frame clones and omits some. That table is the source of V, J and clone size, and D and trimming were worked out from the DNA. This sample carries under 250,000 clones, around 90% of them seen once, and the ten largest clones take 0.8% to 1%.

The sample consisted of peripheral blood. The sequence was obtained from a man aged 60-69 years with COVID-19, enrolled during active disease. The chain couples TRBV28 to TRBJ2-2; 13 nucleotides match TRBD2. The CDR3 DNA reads TGTGCCAGCAGTTTCCCTACTAGCGGGAGGGGGAACACCGGGGAGCTGTTTTTT. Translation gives CASSFPTSGRGNTGELFF. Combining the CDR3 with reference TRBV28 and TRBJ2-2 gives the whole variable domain DVKVTQSSRYLVKRTGEKVFLECVQDMDHENMFWYRQDPGLGLRLIYFSYDVKMKEKGDIPEGYSVSREKKERFSLILESASTNQTSMYLCASSFPTSGRGNTGELFFGEGSRLTVL.